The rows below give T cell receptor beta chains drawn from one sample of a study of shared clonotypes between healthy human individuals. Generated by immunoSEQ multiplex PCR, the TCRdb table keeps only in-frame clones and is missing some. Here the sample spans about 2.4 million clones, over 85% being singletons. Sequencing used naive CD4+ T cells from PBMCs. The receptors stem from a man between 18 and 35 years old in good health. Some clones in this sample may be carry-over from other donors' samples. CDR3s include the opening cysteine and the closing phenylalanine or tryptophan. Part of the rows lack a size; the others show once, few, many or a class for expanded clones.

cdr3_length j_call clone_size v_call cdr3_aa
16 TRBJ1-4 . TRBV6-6 CASSRRSGQGEGKLFF
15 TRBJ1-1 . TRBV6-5 CASSASGGRSTEAFF
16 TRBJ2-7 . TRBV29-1 CSVGRLSGSATYEQYF
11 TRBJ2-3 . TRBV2 CASSGVMEQYF
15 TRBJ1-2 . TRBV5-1 CASTTLVGSVGSYTF
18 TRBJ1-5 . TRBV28 CASSLPRIRTGGNQPQHF
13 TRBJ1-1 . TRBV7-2 CASRRQGNTEAFF
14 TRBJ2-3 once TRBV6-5 CASSYDPGTDTQYF
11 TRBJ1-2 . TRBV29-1 CSVERDYGYTF
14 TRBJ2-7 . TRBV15 CATSRKTGAYEQYF
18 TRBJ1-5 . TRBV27 CASSLWSRNRVSNQPQHF
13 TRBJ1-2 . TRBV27 CASSSRGVSGYTF
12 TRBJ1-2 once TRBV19 CASRDLNYGYTF
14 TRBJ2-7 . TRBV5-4 CASSLTKSSYEQYF
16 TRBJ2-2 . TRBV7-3 CASSSLGQKYTGELFF
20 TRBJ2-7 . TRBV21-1 CASSKALLSGRALPSRQQYF
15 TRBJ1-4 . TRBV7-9 CASSPAGQPNEKLFF
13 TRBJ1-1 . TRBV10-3 CAISERGNTEAFF
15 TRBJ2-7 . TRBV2 CASSEAAGTGSEQYF
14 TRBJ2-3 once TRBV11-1 CASSLGGATDTQYF
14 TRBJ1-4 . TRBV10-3 CAISGAGDNEKLFF
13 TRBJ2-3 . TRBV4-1 CASSQPGSDTQYF